The entry below gives a single T cell receptor (beta chain) sequence along with its context. There are 14 residues in the CDR3. Germline V gene lookup returns CDR1 SEHNR and CDR2 FQNEAQ (reference sequence). Trimming cost V 6 bases and J 4 bases; bases outside gene matches: 5. The data were taken from a study of early T cells in non-severe SARS-CoV-2 infection. Study-wide context: Sequenced material consisted of bulk RNA (from unsorted whole blood), and chains were unpaired.

TCRdb used MiXCR to reprocess the 5' RACE reads, holding one entry per CDR3 protein. Counted here are 35,000 to 45,000 distinct CDR3 sequences, approximately 7.2% occurring once; the ten biggest clones make up about an eighth. This sequence was found in an adult who was a healthcare worker with PCR-confirmed SARS-CoV-2 infection or an uninfected control (not recorded which). J is TRBJ1-3 and V is TRBV7-9, with 8 nucleotides matching TRBD1. The sequenced sample was whole blood, obtained at baseline. In nucleotides, the CDR3 is TGTGCCAGCAGTTCCGACAGGGGAGGAAACACCATATATTTT. It encodes CASSSDRGGNTIYF.